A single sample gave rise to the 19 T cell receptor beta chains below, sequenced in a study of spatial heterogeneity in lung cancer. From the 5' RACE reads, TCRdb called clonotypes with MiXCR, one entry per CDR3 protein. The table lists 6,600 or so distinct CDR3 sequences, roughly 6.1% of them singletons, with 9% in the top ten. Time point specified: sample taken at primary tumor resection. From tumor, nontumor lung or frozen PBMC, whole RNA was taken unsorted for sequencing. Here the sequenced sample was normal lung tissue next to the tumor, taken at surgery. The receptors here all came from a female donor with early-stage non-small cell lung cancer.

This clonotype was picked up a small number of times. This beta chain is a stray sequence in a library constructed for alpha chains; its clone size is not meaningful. In DNA, the CDR3 is TGCAGTGCTAGTAAGGTTTCCTATGGCTACACCTTC. Protein sequence: CSASKVSYGYTF. The rearrangement links TRBV20-1 to TRBJ1-2; D remains ambiguous. V lost 3 bases and J lost 4, with 9 bases in between. The length of the CDR3 is 12 residues. Germline V gene lookup returns CDR1 DFQATT and CDR2 SNEGSKA (reference sequence).

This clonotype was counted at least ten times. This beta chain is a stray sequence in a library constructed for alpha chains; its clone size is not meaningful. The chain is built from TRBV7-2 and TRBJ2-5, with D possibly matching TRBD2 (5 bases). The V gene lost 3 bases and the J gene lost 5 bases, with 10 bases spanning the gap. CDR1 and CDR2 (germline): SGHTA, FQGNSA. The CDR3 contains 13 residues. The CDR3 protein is CASSFLGVETQYF. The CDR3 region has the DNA TGTGCCAGCAGCTTCCTGGGAGTGGAGACCCAGTACTTC.

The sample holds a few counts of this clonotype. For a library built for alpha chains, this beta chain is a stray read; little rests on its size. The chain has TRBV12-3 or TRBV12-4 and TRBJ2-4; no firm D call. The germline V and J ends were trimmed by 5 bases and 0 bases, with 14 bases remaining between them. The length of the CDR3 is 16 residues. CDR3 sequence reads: CASSRTGALAKNIQYF. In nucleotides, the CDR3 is TGTGCCAGCAGTAGGACCGGCGCACTAGCCAAAAACATTCAGTACTTC.

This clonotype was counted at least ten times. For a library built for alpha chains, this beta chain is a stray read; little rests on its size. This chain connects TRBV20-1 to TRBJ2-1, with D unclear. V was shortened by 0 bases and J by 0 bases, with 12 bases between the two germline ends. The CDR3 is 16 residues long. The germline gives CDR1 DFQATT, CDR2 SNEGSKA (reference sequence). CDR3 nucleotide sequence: TGCAGTGCTAGAGATCTTGGCCGCCGCTCCTACAATGAGCAGTTCTTC. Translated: CSARDLGRRSYNEQFF.

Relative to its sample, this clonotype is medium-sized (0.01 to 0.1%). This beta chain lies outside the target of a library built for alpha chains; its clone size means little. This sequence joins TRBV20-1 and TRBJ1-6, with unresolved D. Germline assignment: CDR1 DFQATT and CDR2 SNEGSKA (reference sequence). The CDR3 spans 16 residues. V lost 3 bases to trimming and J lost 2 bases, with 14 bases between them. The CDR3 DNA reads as TGCAGTGCTAGCTCGAGCGTTAGGGCCTATAATTCACCCCTCCACTTT. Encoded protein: CSASSSVRAYNSPLHF.

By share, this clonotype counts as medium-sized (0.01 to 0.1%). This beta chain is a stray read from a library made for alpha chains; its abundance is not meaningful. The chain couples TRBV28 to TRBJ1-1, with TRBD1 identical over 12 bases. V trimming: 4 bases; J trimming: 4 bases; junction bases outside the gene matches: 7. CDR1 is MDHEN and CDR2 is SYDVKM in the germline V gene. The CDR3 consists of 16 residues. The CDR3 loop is CASSSGTGGFATEAFF. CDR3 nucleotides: TGTGCCAGCAGTTCCGGGACAGGGGGCTTTGCCACTGAAGCTTTCTTT.

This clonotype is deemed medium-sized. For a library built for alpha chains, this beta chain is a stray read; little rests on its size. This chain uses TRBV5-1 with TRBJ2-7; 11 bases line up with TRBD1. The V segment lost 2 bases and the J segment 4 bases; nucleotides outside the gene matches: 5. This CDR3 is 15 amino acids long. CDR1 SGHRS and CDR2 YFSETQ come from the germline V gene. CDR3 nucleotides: TGCGCCAGCAGCTTTGCCGGGACAGGGGGTTACGAGCAGTACTTC. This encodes CASSFAGTGGYEQYF.

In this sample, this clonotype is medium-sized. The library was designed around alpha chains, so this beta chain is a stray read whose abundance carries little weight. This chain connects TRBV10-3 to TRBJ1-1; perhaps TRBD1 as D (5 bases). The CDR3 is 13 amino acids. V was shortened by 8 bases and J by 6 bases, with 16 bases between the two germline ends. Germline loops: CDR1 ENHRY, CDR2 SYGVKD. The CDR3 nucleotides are TGTGCCATCTCCGCAGGGTTCGAGGCTGAAGCTTTCTTT. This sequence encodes CAISAGFEAEAFF.

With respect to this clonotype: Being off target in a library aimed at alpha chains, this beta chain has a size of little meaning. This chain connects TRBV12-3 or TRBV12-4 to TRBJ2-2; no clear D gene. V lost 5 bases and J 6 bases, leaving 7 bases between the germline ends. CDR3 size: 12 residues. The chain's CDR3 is CASSTQAGELFF. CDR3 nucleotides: TGTGCCAGCAGTACCCAGGCCGGGGAGCTGTTTTTT.

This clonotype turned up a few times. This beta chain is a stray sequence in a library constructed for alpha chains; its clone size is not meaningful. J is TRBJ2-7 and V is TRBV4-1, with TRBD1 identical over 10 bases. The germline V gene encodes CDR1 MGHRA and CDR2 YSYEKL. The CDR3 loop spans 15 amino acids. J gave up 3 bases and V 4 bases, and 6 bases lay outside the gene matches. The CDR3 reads CASSLSTGGVYEQYF. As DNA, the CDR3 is TGCGCCAGCAGCCTTTCGACAGGGGGCGTCTACGAGCAGTACTTC.

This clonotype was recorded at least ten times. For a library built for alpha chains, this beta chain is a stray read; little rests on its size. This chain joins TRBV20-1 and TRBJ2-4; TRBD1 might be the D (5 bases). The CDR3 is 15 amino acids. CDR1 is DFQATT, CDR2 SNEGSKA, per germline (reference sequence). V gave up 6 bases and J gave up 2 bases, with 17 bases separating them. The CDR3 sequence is CSAGSGSGSKNIQYF. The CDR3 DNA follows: TGCAGTGCCGGAAGTGGGTCAGGGTCCAAAAACATTCAGTACTTC.

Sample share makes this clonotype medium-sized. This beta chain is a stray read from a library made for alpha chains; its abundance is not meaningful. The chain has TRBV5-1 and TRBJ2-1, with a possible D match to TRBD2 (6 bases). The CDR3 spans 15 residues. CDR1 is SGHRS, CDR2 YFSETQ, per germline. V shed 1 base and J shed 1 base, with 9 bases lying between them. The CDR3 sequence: CASSLFLASYNEQFF. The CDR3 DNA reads TGCGCCAGCAGCTTGTTTCTAGCGTCCTACAATGAGCAGTTCTTC.

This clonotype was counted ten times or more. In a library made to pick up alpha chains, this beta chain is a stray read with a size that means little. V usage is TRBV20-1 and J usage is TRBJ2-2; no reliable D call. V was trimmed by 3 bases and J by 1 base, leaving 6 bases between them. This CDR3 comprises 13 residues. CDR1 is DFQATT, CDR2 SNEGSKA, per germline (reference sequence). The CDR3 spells CSASRGNTGELFF. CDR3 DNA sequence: TGCAGTGCTAGTCGAGGGAACACCGGGGAGCTGTTTTTT.

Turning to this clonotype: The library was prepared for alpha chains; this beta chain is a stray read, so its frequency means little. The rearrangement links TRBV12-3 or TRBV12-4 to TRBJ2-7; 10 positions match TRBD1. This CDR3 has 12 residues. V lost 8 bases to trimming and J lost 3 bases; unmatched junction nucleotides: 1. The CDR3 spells CASGTGVYEQYF. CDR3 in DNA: TGTGCCAGCGGGACAGGGGTCTACGAGCAGTACTTC.

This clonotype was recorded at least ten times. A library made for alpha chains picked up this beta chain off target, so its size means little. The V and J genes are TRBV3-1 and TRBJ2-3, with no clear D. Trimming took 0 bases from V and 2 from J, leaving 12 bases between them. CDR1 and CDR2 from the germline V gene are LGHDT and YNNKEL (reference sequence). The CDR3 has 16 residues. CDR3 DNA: TGTGCCAGCAGCCAAGATCTCTACGTCGCCACAGATACGCAGTATTTT. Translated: CASSQDLYVATDTQYF.

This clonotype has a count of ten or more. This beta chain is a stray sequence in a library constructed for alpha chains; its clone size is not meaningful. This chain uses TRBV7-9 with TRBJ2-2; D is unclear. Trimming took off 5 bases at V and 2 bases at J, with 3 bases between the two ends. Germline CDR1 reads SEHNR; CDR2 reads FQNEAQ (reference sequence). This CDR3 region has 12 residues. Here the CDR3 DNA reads TGTGCCAGCAGCACAAACACCGGGGAGCTGTTTTTT. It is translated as CASSTNTGELFF.

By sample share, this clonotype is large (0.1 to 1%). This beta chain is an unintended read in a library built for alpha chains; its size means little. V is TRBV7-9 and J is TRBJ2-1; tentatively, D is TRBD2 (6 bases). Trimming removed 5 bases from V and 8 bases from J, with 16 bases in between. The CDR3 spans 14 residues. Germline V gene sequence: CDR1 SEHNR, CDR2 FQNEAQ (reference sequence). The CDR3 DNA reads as TGTGCCAGCAGCCTAGGCGGCGGGGAGGATGAGCAGTTCTTC. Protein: CASSLGGGEDEQFF.

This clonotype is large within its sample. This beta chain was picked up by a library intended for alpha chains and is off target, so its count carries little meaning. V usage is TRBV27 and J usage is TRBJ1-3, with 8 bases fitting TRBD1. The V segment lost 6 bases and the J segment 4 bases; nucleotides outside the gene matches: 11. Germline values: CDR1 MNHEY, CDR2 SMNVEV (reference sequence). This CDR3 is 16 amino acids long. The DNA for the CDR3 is TGTGCCAGCAGAACTTTTGGGACAGGCCGCGGAAACACCATATATTTT. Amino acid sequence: CASRTFGTGRGNTIYF.

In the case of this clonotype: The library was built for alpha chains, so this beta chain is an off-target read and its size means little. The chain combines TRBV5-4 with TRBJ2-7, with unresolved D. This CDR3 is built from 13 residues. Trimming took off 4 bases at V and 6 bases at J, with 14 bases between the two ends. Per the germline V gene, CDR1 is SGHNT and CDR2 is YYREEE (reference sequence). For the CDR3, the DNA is TGTGCCAGCAGCGCTGGATCAAGCCTCGAGCAGTACTTC. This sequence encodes CASSAGSSLEQYF.